Presented here are 5 T cell receptor beta chains from one specimen sequenced in a study of cytomegalovirus exposure and HLA in healthy donors. PCR employed 60 Vbeta and 13 Jbeta primers. The table came from immunoSEQ multiplex PCR; TCRdb's copy has only in-frame clones and leaves some out. The table records about 190,000 clones, around 77% of them present only once. The sequenced sample consisted of PBMCs. Every receptor here comes from a woman aged 18-29 years in good health and CMV-seronegative.

The chain is built from TRBV29-1 and TRBJ2-3, with 12 bases identical to TRBD2. The junction had 4 bases not matched to a gene; V was cut back by 6 bases and J by 3 bases. The CDR3 has 14 residues. Germline CDR1 is SQVTM and CDR2 is ANQGSEA. The CDR3 sequence is CSVLTSGGTDTQYF. CDR3 nucleotide sequence: TGCAGCGTCTTGACTAGCGGGGGTACAGATACGCAGTATTTT.

The chain is built from TRBV5-1 and TRBJ1-1, with D perhaps matching TRBD1 (6 bases). V was clipped by 2 bases and J by 7 bases, with 9 bases between them. Germline CDR1 is SGHRS and CDR2 is YFSETQ. CDR3 size: 12 residues. The CDR3 region has the DNA TGCGCCAGCAGCTTTTCGACAGGTGAAGCTTTCTTT. Translation: CASSFSTGEAFF.

This chain joins TRBV6-5 and TRBJ2-5; no clear D gene. Trimming took 8 bases from V and 2 from J, leaving 12 bases between them. Germline V gene sequence: CDR1 MNHEY, CDR2 SVGAGI. The CDR3 has 13 residues. The CDR3 DNA reads TGTGCCAGCTCACCGGTGAGGCAAGAGACCCAGTACTTC. Translated: CASSPVRQETQYF.

This rearrangement joins TRBV6-1 to TRBJ1-2; unclear D gene. The CDR3 has 14 residues. Deletions cut 4 bases from V and 4 bases from J, with 13 bases between. CDR1 is MNHNS and CDR2 is SASEGT in the germline V gene. The CDR3: CASSAREVPYGYTF. Here the CDR3 DNA reads TGTGCCAGCAGTGCAAGAGAGGTACCCTATGGCTACACCTTC.

The J gene is TRBJ1-6, the V gene TRBV28; D might be TRBD1 (6 bases). Trimming removed 2 bases from V and 12 bases from J, with 17 bases in between. The CDR3 sequence is 15 residues long. CDR1 is MDHEN and CDR2 is SYDVKM in the germline V gene. The CDR3, as DNA: TGTGCCAGCAGTTTACCGACAGGCCAACAACAACCCCTCCACTTT. Protein sequence: CASSLPTGQQQPLHF.